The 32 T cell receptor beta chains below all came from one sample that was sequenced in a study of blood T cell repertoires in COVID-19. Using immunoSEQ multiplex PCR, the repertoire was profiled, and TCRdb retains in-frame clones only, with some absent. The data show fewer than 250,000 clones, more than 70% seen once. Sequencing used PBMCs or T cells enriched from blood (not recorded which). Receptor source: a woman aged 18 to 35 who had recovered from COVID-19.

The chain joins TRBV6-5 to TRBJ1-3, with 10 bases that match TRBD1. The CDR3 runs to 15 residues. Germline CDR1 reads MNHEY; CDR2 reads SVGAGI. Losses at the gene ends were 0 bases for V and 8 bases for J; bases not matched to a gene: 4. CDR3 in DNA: TGTGCCAGCAGTTACTCGACAGGGGGCCTGGACACCATATATTTT. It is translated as CASSYSTGGLDTIYF.

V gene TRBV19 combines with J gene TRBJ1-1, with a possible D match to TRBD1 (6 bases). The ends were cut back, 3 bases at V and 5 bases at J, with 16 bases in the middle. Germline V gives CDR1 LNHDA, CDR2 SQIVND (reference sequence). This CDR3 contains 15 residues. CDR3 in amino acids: CASSMLQGGQTEAFF. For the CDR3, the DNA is TGTGCCAGTAGTATGCTACAGGGCGGACAGACTGAAGCTTTCTTT.

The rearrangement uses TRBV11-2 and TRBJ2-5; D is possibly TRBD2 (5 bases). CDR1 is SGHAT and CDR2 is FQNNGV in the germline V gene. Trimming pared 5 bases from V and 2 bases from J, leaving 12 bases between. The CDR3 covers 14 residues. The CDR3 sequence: CASSLRTYQETQYF. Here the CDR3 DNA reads TGTGCCAGCAGCCTGAGGACTTATCAAGAGACCCAGTACTTC.

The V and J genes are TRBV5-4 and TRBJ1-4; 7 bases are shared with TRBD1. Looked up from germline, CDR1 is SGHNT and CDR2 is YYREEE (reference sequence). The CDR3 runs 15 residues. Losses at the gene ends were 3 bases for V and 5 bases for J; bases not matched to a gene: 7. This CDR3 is CASSSPSGGNEKLFF. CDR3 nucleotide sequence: TGTGCCAGCAGCTCCCCGTCAGGGGGGAATGAAAAACTGTTTTTT.

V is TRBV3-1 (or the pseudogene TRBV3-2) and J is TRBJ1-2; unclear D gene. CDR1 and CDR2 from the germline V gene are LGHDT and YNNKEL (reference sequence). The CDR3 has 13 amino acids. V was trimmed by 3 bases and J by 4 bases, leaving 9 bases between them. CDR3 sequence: CASSQRNFYGYTF. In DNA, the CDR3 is TGTGCCAGCAGCCAGCGGAATTTCTATGGCTACACCTTC.

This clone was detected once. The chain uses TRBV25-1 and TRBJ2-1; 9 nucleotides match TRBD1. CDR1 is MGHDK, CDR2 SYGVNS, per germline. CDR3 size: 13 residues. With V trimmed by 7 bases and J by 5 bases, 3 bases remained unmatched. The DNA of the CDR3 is TGTGCCAGCAATGACAGGGGGAACAATGAGCAGTTCTTC. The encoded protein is CASNDRGNNEQFF.

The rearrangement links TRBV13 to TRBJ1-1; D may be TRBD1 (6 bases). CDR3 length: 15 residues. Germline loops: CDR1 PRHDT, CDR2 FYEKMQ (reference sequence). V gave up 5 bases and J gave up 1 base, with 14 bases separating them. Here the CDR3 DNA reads TGTGCCAGCAGCGAAGGACAGACCGAGAACACTGAAGCTTTCTTT. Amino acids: CASSEGQTENTEAFF.

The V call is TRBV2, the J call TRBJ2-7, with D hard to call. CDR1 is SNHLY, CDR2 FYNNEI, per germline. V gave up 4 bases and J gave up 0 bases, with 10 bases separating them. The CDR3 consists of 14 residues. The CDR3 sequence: CASSASVSSYEQYF. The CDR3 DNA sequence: TGTGCCAGCAGTGCGTCAGTCAGCTCCTACGAGCAGTACTTC.

CDR3 amino acids: CASSLYSTTNEKLFF. CDR3 sequence (DNA): TGTGCCAGCAGTCTTTACTCGACAACTAATGAAAAACTGTTTTTT. J is TRBJ1-4 and V is TRBV3-1 (or the pseudogene TRBV3-2); D gene uncertain. The CDR3 covers 15 residues. V lost 6 bases and J 0 bases, leaving 11 bases between the germline ends. CDR1 LGHDT and CDR2 YNNKEL come from the germline V gene (reference sequence).

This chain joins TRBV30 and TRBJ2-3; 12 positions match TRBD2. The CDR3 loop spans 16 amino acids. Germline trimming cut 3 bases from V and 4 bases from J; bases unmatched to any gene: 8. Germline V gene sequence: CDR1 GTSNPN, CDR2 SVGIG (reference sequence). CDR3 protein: CAWSSLAGGPADTQYF. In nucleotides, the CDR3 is TGTGCCTGGAGCTCTCTAGCGGGGGGGCCAGCAGATACGCAGTATTTT. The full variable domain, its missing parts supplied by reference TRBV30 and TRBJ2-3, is SQTIHQWPATLVQPVGSPLSLECTVEGTSNPNLYWYRQAAGRGLQLLFYSVGIGQISSEVPQNLSASRPQDRQFILSSKKLLLSDSGFYLCAWSSLAGGPADTQYFGPGTRLTVL.

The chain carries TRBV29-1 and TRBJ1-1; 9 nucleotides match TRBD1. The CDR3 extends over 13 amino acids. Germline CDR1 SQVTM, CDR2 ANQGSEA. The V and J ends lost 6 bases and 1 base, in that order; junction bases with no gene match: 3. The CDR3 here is CSVAGQGNTEAFF. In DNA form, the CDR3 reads TGCAGCGTAGCGGGACAGGGGAACACTGAAGCTTTCTTT.

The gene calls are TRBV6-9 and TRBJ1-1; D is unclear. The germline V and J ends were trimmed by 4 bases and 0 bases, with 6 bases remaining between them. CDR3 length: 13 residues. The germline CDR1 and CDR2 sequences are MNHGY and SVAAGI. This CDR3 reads CASSSLLNTEAFF. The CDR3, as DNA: TGTGCCAGCAGTTCCTTGTTGAACACTGAAGCTTTCTTT.

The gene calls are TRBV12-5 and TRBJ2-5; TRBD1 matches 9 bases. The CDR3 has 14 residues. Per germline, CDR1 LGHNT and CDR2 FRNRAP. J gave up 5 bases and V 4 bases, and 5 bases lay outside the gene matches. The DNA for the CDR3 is TGTGCTAGTGGTTCTACAGGGGGCCGGGAGACCCAGTACTTC. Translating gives CASGSTGGRETQYF.

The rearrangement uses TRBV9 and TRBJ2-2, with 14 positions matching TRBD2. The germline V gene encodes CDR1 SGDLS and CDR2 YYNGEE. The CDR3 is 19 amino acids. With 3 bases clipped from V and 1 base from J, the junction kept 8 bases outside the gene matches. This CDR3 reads CASSAGGTSGGLNTGELFF. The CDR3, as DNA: TGTGCCAGCAGCGCCGGCGGGACTAGCGGGGGCCTGAACACCGGGGAGCTGTTTTTT.

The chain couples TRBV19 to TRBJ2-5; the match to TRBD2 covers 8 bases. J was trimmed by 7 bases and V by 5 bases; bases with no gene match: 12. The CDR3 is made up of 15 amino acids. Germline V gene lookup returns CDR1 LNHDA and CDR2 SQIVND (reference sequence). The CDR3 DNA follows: TGTGCCAGTAGTGATAGCGGGGTCAAAGGAGGGACCCAGTACTTC. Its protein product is CASSDSGVKGGTQYF.

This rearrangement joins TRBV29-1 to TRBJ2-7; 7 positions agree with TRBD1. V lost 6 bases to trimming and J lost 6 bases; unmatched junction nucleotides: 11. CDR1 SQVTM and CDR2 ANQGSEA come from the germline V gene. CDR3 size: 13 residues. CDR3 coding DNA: TGCAGCGTGGCCGGGACAGTGAGTATCGAGCAGTACTTC. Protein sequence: CSVAGTVSIEQYF.

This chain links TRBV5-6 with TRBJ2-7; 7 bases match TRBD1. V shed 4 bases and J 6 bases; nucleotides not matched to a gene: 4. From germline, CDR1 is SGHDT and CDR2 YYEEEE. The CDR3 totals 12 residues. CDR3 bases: TGTGCCAGCAGCCTAGGGGGCAGCGAGCAGTACTTC. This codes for CASSLGGSEQYF.

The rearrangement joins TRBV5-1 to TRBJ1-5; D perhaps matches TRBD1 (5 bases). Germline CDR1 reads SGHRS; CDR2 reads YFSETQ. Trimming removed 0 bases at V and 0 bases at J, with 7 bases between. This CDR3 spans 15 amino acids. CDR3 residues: CASSLAGSSNQPQHF. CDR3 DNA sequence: TGCGCCAGCAGCTTGGCAGGGTCTAGCAATCAGCCCCAGCATTTT.

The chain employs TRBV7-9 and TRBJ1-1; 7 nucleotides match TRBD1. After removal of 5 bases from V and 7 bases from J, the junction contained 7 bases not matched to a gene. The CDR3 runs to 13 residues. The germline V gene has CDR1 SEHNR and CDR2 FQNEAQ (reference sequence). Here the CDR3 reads CASSAIQGNEAFF. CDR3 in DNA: TGTGCCAGCAGCGCGATACAGGGGAATGAAGCTTTCTTT.

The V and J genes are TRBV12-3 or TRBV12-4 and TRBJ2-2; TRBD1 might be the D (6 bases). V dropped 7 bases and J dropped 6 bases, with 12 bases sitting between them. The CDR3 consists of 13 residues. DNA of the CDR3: TGTGCCAGCACTATTACAGGGTCCGGGGAGCTGTTTTTT. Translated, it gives CASTITGSGELFF.

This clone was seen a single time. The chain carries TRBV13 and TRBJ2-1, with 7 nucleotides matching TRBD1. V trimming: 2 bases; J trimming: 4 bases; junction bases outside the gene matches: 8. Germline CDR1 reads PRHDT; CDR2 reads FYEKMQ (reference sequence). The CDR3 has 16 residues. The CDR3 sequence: CASSLTTGPLYNEQFF. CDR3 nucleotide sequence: TGTGCCAGCAGCTTAACGACAGGGCCTTTATACAATGAGCAGTTCTTC.

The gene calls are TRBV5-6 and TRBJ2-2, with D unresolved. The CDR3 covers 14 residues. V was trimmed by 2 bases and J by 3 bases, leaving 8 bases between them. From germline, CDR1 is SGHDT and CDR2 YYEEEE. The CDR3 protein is CASSLLLDTGELFF. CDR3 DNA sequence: TGTGCCAGCAGCTTACTGTTGGACACCGGGGAGCTGTTTTTT. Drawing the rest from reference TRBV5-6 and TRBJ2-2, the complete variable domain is DAGVTQSPTHLIKTRGQQVTLRCSPKSGHDTVSWYQQALGQGPQFIFQYYEEEERQRGNFPDRFSGHQFPNYSSELNVNALLLGDSALYLCASSLLLDTGELFFGEGSRLTVL.

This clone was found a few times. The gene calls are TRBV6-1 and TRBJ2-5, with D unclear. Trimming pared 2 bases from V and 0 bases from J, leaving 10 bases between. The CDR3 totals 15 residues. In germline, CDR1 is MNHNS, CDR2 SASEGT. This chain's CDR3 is CASSELDTYQETQYF. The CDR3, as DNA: TGTGCCAGCAGTGAATTAGACACGTACCAAGAGACCCAGTACTTC.

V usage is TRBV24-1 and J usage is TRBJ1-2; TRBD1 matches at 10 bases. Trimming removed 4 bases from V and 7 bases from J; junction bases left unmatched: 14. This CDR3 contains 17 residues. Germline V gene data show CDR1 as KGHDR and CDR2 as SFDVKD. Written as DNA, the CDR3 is TGTGCCACCAGTGAAACCGACAGGGGGCGCGGTTTTCTTGGCTACACCTTC. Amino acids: CATSETDRGRGFLGYTF.

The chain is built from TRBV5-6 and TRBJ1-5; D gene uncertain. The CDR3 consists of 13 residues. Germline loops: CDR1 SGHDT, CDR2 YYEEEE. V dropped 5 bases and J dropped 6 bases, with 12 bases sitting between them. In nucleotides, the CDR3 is TGTGCCAGCAGTCGACGGGTAGGTCAGCCCCAGCATTTT. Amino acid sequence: CASSRRVGQPQHF.

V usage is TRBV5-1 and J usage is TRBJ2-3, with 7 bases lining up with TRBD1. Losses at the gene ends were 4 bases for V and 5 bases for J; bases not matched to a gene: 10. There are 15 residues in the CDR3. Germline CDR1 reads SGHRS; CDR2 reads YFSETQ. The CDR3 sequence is CASSRQGNREDTQYF. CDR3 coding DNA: TGCGCCAGCAGCCGACAGGGAAACAGGGAAGATACGCAGTATTTT.

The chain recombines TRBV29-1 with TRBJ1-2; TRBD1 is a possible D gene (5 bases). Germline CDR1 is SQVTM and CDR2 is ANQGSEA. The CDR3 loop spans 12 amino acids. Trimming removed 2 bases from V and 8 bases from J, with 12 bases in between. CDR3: CSVEFPGQGYTF. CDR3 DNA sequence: TGCAGCGTTGAATTCCCAGGGCAGGGCTACACCTTC. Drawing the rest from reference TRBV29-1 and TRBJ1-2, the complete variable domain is SAVISQKPSRDICQRGTSLTIQCQVDSQVTMMFWYRQQPGQSLTLIATANQGSEATYESGFVIDKFPISRPNLTFSTLTVSNMSPEDSSIYLCSVEFPGQGYTFGSGTRLTVV.

Here the CDR3 reads CASSIYWGGYTEAFF. The CDR3 DNA reads as TGTGCCAGTAGTATTTATTGGGGGGGCTACACTGAAGCTTTCTTT. The V call is TRBV19, the J call TRBJ1-1, with a tentative D call TRBD1 (6 bases). This CDR3 comprises 15 residues. Germline-derived CDR1 and CDR2 are LNHDA and SQIVND (reference sequence). Trimming left V 3 bases short and J 3 bases short, with 14 bases between. Based on the CDR3 plus reference TRBV19 and TRBJ1-1, the full variable domain is DGGITQSPKYLFRKEGQNVTLSCEQNLNHDAMYWYRQDPGQGLRLIYYSQIVNDFQKGDIAEGYSVSREKKESFPLTVTSAQKNPTAFYLCASSIYWGGYTEAFFGQGTRLTVV.

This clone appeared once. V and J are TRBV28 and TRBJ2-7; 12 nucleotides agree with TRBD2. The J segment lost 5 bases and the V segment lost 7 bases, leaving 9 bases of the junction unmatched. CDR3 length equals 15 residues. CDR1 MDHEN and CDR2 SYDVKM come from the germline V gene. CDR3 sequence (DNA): TGTGCCAGCACTGAATGGACTAGCGGGGACGACGAGCAGTACTTC. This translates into CASTEWTSGDDEQYF.

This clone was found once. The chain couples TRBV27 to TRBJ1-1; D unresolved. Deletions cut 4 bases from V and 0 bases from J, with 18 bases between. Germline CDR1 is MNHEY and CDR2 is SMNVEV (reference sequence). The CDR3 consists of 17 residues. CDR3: CASSSGEVREMNTEAFF. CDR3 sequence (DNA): TGTGCCAGCAGTTCCGGGGAAGTTCGGGAAATGAACACTGAAGCTTTCTTT.

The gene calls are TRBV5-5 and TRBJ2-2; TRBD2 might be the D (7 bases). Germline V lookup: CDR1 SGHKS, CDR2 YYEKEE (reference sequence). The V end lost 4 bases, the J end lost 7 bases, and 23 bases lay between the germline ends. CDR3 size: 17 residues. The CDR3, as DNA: TGTGCCAGCAGCAATTGGCCCGGGGGGCAAGAGATCGGGGAGCTGTTTTTT. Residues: CASSNWPGGQEIGELFF.

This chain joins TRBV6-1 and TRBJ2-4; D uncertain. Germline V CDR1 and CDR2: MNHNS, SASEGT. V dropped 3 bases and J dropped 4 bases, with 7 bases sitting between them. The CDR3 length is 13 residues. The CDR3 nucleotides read TGTGCCAGCAGTGAGACATCTAAAAACATTCAGTACTTC. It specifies CASSETSKNIQYF.